These 18 T cell receptor beta chains were sequenced from one sample in a study of blood T cell repertoires in COVID-19 (dated by TCRdb to 2020 to 2022). Receptor amplification or capture employed the immunoSEQ multiplex PCR assay. TCRdb mirrors the immuneACCESS table, restricted to in-frame sequences. Some clones are absent from its copies; in checked studies, under half trace to an unresolved V gene, and the reason for the others is unknown. Across this sample there are 150,000 to 200,000 clones, with less than 90% seen only once. The ten most abundant clones make up 0.95% to 1.5% of the sample. Sequenced sample: PBMCs or T cells enriched from blood (not recorded which). Every receptor here comes from a human donor with acute COVID-19. The donor label of this sample is uncertain.

The chain recombines TRBV28 with TRBJ1-4; a weak D match, TRBD1 (5 bases). V lost 1 base and J lost 4, with 16 bases in between. The CDR3 is 17 amino acids. CDR1 and CDR2 (germline): MDHEN, SYDVKM. The chain's CDR3 is CASSLFFRGKGNEKLFF. The CDR3, as DNA: TGTGCCAGCAGTTTATTCTTCCGGGGGAAGGGTAATGAAAAACTGTTTTTT. Looking up the rest from reference TRBV28 and TRBJ1-4 gives the full variable domain: DVKVTQSSRYLVKRTGEKVFLECVQDMDHENMFWYRQDPGLGLRLIYFSYDVKMKEKGDIPEGYSVSREKKERFSLILESASTNQTSMYLCASSLFFRGKGNEKLFFGSGTQLSVL.

The chain carries TRBV24-1 and TRBJ2-7; D not certain. The V and J ends lost 3 bases and 7 bases respectively, with 9 bases between them. Germline V gene sequence: CDR1 KGHDR, CDR2 SFDVKD. The CDR3 is 12 residues long. DNA of the CDR3: TGTGCCACCAGTGATGCAGGTTGGGAGCAGTACTTC. Translation gives CATSDAGWEQYF.

The chain's CDR3 is CASRDRSSYNEQFF. The CDR3 nucleotides are TGTGCCAGCCGCGACCGGAGCTCCTACAATGAGCAGTTCTTC. The chain has TRBV2 and TRBJ2-1; D gene ambiguous. This CDR3 has 14 amino acids. Germline CDR1 and CDR2: SNHLY and FYNNEI. With 8 bases removed from V and 0 bases from J, the gap between germline ends came to 11 bases.

The chain links TRBV10-3 to TRBJ2-3; D not resolved. This CDR3 comprises 14 residues. Trimming left V 1 base short and J 0 bases short, with 5 bases between. Germline values: CDR1 ENHRY, CDR2 SYGVKD. CDR3 region: CAISEWASTDTQYF. Written as DNA, the CDR3 is TGTGCCATCAGTGAGTGGGCTAGCACAGATACGCAGTATTTT.

The J gene is TRBJ1-1, the V gene TRBV7-9; unclear D gene. Germline V gene sequence: CDR1 SEHNR, CDR2 FQNEAQ (reference sequence). CDR3 size: 17 residues. The V gene lost 5 bases and the J gene lost 0 bases, with 19 bases spanning the gap. CDR3 amino acids: CASSPAFVGSLNTEAFF. The CDR3 coding sequence is TGTGCCAGCAGCCCCGCCTTTGTCGGGTCCCTGAACACTGAAGCTTTCTTT.

CDR3 amino acids: CASSPGQGGIETQYF. The CDR3 DNA reads as TGTGCCAGCAGTCCTGGACAGGGAGGGATAGAGACCCAGTACTTC. The chain couples TRBV27 to TRBJ2-5, with a possible D match to TRBD1 (8 bases). V was shortened by 5 bases and J by 4 bases, with 17 bases between the two germline ends. Germline-derived CDR1 and CDR2 are MNHEY and SMNVEV (reference sequence). The CDR3 has 15 amino acids.

This chain uses TRBV19 with TRBJ2-7; D may be TRBD2 (6 bases). Trimming took off 3 bases at V and 9 bases at J, with 12 bases between the two ends. Germline V gives CDR1 LNHDA, CDR2 SQIVND (reference sequence). The CDR3 runs to 12 residues. The CDR3 coding sequence is TGTGCCAGTAGTATGGGGGGACGCGCGCAGTACTTC. It codes for CASSMGGRAQYF.

The chain is built from TRBV28 and TRBJ1-1, with D hard to call. V was shortened by 6 bases and J by 9 bases, with 29 bases between the two germline ends. CDR1 MDHEN and CDR2 SYDVKM come from the germline V gene. This CDR3 is built from 17 residues. CDR3 bases: TGTGCCAGCAGGGCGGGCCGCAATCGGGCAGACCCTCCAAAAGCTTTCTTT. It encodes CASRAGRNRADPPKAFF.

This chain uses TRBV6-1 with TRBJ2-7; D remains unclear. Between the trimmed V and J ends, which lost 2 bases and 3 bases, there was a span of 8 bases. The CDR3 is made up of 13 amino acids. Germline CDR1 is MNHNS and CDR2 is SASEGT. The CDR3: CASSESVGYEQYF. CDR3 in DNA: TGTGCCAGCAGTGAATCGGTCGGCTACGAGCAGTACTTC.

On this clone itself: The same CDR3 can be traced to other DNA sequences in this sample. The chain carries TRBV2 and TRBJ2-5; 7 bases are shared with TRBD1. There are 16 residues in the CDR3. With 9 bases clipped from V and 2 bases from J, the junction kept 15 bases outside the gene matches. The germline gives CDR1 SNHLY, CDR2 FYNNEI. CDR3 sequence (DNA): TGTGCCAGTAGTTTCGGGACAGATGGTATACAAGAGACCCAGTACTTC. It specifies CASSFGTDGIQETQYF.

V usage is TRBV19 and J usage is TRBJ1-2, with D unresolved. This CDR3 has 16 amino acids. Between the trimmed V and J ends, which lost 5 bases and 2 bases, there was a span of 18 bases. Germline CDR1 and CDR2: LNHDA and SQIVND (reference sequence). The CDR3 DNA follows: TGTGCCAGTAGTTCACTGGTTGGCCGGGGAAACTATGGCTACACCTTC. Residues: CASSSLVGRGNYGYTF.

V gene TRBV19 combines with J gene TRBJ1-1; 9 positions agree with TRBD1. Germline V CDR1 and CDR2: LNHDA, SQIVND (reference sequence). This CDR3 contains 16 residues. Germline trimming cut 6 bases from V and 0 bases from J; bases unmatched to any gene: 8. The CDR3 reads CASRGQGMVVNTEAFF. For the CDR3, the DNA is TGTGCCAGTAGGGGACAGGGTATGGTCGTGAACACTGAAGCTTTCTTT.

V gene TRBV5-4 combines with J gene TRBJ2-5; 11 bases fit TRBD2. The CDR3 length is 15 residues. V lost 3 bases to trimming and J lost 1 base; unmatched junction nucleotides: 2. Per the germline V gene, CDR1 is SGHNT and CDR2 is YYREEE (reference sequence). CDR3: CASSYGLAGQETQYF. The DNA for the CDR3 is TGTGCCAGCAGCTATGGACTAGCGGGCCAAGAGACCCAGTACTTC.

The chain joins TRBV12-3 or TRBV12-4 to TRBJ2-1; no clear D gene. Trimming cost V 6 bases and J 2 bases, with 2 bases left between them. CDR3 length equals 11 residues. In DNA, the CDR3 is TGTGCCAGCAGCACCTACAATGAGCAGTTCTTC. Translated: CASSTYNEQFF.

This sequence joins TRBV19 and TRBJ2-2; D is unresolved. The CDR3 loop spans 13 amino acids. The germline CDR1 and CDR2 sequences are LNHDA and SQIVND (reference sequence). V was shortened by 1 base and J by 8 bases, with 8 bases between the two germline ends. The CDR3, as DNA: TGTGCCAGTAGTATAGCCCGTTCGGGGGAGCTGTTTTTT. Amino acid sequence: CASSIARSGELFF. The full variable domain, rest sourced from reference TRBV19 and TRBJ2-2, is DGGITQSPKYLFRKEGQNVTLSCEQNLNHDAMYWYRQDPGQGLRLIYYSQIVNDFQKGDIAEGYSVSREKKESFPLTVTSAQKNPTAFYLCASSIARSGELFFGEGSRLTVL.

The rearrangement links TRBV2 to TRBJ1-1; 7 nucleotides line up with TRBD1. The V and J ends lost 5 bases and 5 bases, in that order; junction bases with no gene match: 2. The CDR3 sequence is 12 residues long. Germline lookup yields CDR1 SNHLY and CDR2 FYNNEI. CDR3 region: CASSYRGTEAFF. The CDR3 nucleotides are TGTGCCAGCAGTTACAGGGGAACTGAAGCTTTCTTT.

The genes are TRBV7-2 and TRBJ2-5; D is unclear. This CDR3 has 15 residues. The germline V and J ends were trimmed by 4 bases and 7 bases, with 19 bases remaining between them. Germline V CDR1 and CDR2: SGHTA, FQGNSA. In nucleotides, the CDR3 is TGTGCCAGCAGCTCCATCGCGCCCCGTGATATGACCCAGTACTTC. Its translation is CASSSIAPRDMTQYF.

This chain uses TRBV19 with TRBJ2-1; 8 nucleotides match TRBD2. J lost 8 bases, V lost 5 bases, and 11 bases had no gene match. Germline CDR1 and CDR2: LNHDA and SQIVND (reference sequence). CDR3 length: 15 amino acids. CDR3 protein: CASSPRGGGFDEQFF. The CDR3 DNA is TGTGCCAGTAGTCCCCGGGGGGGAGGGTTCGATGAGCAGTTCTTC.